This record looks at one T cell receptor beta chain sequence and its context. The antigen remains unidentified. This CDR3 has 11 residues. V lost 1 base and J lost 5, with 2 bases in between. Germline assignment: CDR1 LNHDA and CDR2 SQIVND (reference sequence). This sample was taken from a study of T cell responses to AZD1222 COVID-19 vaccine. Overall study results and limits: Females outnumbered males among donors, who were mostly white British; clonal diversity was possibly underestimated. Recipients of two AZD1222 doses showed rising Spike-specific TCR breadth and depth. Distributed over spike, vaccine-associated CD4 TCRs predominated at 160-218 and 743-854.

Method: immunoSEQ multiplex PCR; TCRdb's copy keeps in-frame clones and lacks some. The table shows fewer than 150,000 clones, with about 93% occurring only once. The sample here was peripheral blood, taken on day 0 of AZD1222 vaccination. The receptor was derived from an adult in good health. This chain links TRBV19 with TRBJ1-1; D unresolved. The DNA for the CDR3 is TGTGCCAGTAGTATAGGGACTGAAGCTTTCTTT. This gives the protein CASSIGTEAFF.